This section outlines one T cell receptor beta chain sequence together with its context. Its antigen is unknown. CDR3 size: 14 residues. CDR1 and CDR2 from the germline V gene are SGHRS and YFSETQ. Trimming took off 1 base at V and 3 bases at J, with 8 bases between the two ends. The data are from a study of CD4 T cells in relation to SARS-CoV-2 and coronaviruses. Study context: ViraFEST: approximately 10-day antigen culture of PBMCs, then TCR beta CDR3 sequencing. No peptide or an HIV-1 Nef peptide pool served as negative control.

The method was immunoSEQ multiplex PCR; TCRdb's version includes in-frame clones alone and lacks a portion of them. The table records 15,000 to 20,000 clones, 78% of them present only once. The study, taken as a whole, reports: SARS-CoV-2-driven expansion was significantly weaker in crossreactive than monoreactive clones. No crossreactivity against non-spike viral proteins was tested here.

The unexposed donors gave CD4+ T cells in about 2010-2019, prior to COVID-19. CD4+ T cells were isolated from the cells after around 11 days of culture. This receptor was obtained from a human donor in good health. The J gene is TRBJ2-1, the V gene TRBV5-1; D is unresolved. Sequenced sample: CD4+ T cells from PBMCs, cultured in vitro. Here the CDR3 reads CASSLSGNYNEQFF. Here the CDR3 DNA reads TGCGCCAGCAGCTTGAGTGGGAACTACAATGAGCAGTTCTTC.